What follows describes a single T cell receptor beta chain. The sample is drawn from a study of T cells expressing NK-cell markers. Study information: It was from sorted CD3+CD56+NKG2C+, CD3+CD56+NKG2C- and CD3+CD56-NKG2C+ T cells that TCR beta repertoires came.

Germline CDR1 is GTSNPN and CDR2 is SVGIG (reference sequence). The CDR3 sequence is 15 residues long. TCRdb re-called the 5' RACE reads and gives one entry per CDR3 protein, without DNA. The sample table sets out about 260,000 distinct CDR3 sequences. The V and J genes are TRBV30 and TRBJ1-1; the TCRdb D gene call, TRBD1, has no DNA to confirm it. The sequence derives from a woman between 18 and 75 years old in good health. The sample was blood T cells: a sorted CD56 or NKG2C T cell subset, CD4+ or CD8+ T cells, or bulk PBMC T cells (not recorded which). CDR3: CAWSQPGGMNTEAFF.